This TCR beta chain was identified during a study of T cells expressing NK-cell markers. Across the study: Source material for TCR beta repertoires consisted of sorted CD3+CD56+NKG2C+, CD3+CD56+NKG2C- and CD3+CD56-NKG2C+ T cells. Findings of the study overall: The CD3+CD56-NKG2C+ fraction of several donors was also led by these clonotypes. Of the CD8+ T cell pool in several donors, roughly 1.0-7.0% was accounted for by dominant NKG2C+ clonotypes.

TCRdb re-called the 5' RACE reads; one entry per CDR3 protein, DNA not given. This sample contains about 390,000 distinct CDR3 sequences. Regarding this clonotype: Its target is unknown.

The CDR3 runs to 12 residues. From germline, CDR1 is SQVTM and CDR2 ANQGSEA. This TCR derives from a woman in her fifties or sixties in good health. Sequenced input: blood T cells: a sorted CD56 or NKG2C T cell subset, CD4+ or CD8+ T cells, or bulk PBMC T cells (not recorded which). The rearrangement uses TRBV29-1 and TRBJ2-7; the D call from TCRdb, TRBD1, cannot be confirmed without DNA. CDR3 sequence: CSVGRTGNEQYF.